This T cell receptor (beta chain) is drawn from a study of cytotoxic CD8 clonotypes in ibrutinib-treated CLL. About the study: Results showed approximately 25 partial and 2 complete responses; following median about 68 months, approximately 15 remained remitted, approximately 12 advanced. The study's findings and limits: Baseline clonality, above age-matched healthy donor levels, tracked circulating CD8+ T-cell counts. Rising at ibrutinib response, clonality subsequently fell back toward baseline at progression.

With V trimmed by 4 bases and J by 2 bases, 11 bases remained unmatched. The V gene's germline CDR1 is SGHRS and CDR2 YFSETQ. This CDR3 is built from 16 residues. As regards this clone: Antigen specificity is unknown.

Only in-frame clones appear in the TCRdb table, and some are missing; sequencing was by immunoSEQ multiplex PCR. Here the sample spans roughly 200,000 clones, about 72% being singletons. The chain is built from TRBV5-1 and TRBJ2-5, with TRBD2 identical over 7 bases. Material: PBMCs, obtained after 24 months of ibrutinib treatment. The source is a human donor with chronic lymphocytic leukemia. CDR3 amino acids: CASSQNALAVQETQYF. The CDR3 DNA reads TGCGCCAGCAGCCAAAACGCCCTAGCGGTACAAGAGACCCAGTACTTC.